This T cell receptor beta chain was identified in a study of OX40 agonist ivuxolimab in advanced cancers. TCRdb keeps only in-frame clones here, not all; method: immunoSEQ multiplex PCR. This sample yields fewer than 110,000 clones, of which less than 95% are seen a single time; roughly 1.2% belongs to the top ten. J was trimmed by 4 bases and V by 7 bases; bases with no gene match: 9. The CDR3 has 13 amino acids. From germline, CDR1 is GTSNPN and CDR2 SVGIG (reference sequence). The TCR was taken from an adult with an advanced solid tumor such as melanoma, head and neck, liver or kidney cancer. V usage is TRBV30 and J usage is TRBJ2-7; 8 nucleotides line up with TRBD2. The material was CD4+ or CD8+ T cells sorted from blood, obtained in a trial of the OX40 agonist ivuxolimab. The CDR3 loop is CASSAGAPYEQYF. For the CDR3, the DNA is TGTGCCTCCTCAGCGGGGGCCCCTTACGAGCAGTACTTC.